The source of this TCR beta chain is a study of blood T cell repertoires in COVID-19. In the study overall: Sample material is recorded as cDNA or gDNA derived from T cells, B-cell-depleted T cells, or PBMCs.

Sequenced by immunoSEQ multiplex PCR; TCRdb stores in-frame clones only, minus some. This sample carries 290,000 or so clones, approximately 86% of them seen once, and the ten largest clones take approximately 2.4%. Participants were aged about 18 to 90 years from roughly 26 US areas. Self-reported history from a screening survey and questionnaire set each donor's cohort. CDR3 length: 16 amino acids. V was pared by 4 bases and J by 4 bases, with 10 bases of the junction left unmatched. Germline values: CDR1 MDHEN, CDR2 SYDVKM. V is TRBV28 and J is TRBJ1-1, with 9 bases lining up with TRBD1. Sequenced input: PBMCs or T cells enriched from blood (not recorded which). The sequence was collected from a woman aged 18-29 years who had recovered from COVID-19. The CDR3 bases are TGTGCCAGCAGTTCTCTACCGGGACAGGGCTTCACTGAAGCTTTCTTT. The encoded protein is CASSSLPGQGFTEAFF. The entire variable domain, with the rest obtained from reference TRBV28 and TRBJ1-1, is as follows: DVKVTQSSRYLVKRTGEKVFLECVQDMDHENMFWYRQDPGLGLRLIYFSYDVKMKEKGDIPEGYSVSREKKERFSLILESASTNQTSMYLCASSSLPGQGFTEAFFGQGTRLTVV.